The 22 T cell receptor beta chains reported below all come from one sample, sequenced in a study of blood T cell repertoires in COVID-19. Libraries were prepared by immunoSEQ multiplex PCR; TCRdb keeps only in-frame clonotypes and omits some of them. This sample has tens of thousands of clones, with 89% found just once. Sequencing was performed on peripheral blood. The receptors were gathered from a woman at least 80 years old with acute or convalescent COVID-19.

V usage is TRBV6-6 and J usage is TRBJ2-7; 9 nucleotides align to TRBD1. This CDR3 spans 14 amino acids. Germline assignment: CDR1 MNHNY and CDR2 SVGAGI (reference sequence). V gave up 6 bases and J gave up 6 bases; unmatched junction bases: 9. CDR3 amino acids: CASSPGTGPLEQYV. CDR3 bases: TGTGCCAGCAGCCCCGGGACAGGGCCCCTCGAGCAGTACGTC.

This chain connects TRBV10-3 to TRBJ2-7, with a tentative D call TRBD1 (6 bases). Germline V gene lookup returns CDR1 ENHRY and CDR2 SYGVKD. Trimming took off 11 bases at V and 2 bases at J, with 13 bases between the two ends. The CDR3 extends over 12 amino acids. The CDR3 is CASADSAYEQYV. The CDR3 DNA reads as TGTGCCTCCGCGGACAGCGCCTACGAGCAGTACGTC.

The rearrangement joins TRBV19 to TRBJ1-1; unclear D gene. This CDR3 is built from 13 residues. Germline values: CDR1 LNHDA, CDR2 SQIVND (reference sequence). The V and J ends lost 3 bases and 2 bases respectively, with 7 bases between them. The CDR3 DNA is TGTGCCAGTAGTATCGGAGAAAACACTGAAGCTTTCTTT. It translates to CASSIGENTEAFF.

This chain connects TRBV5-4 to TRBJ1-5, with TRBD1 as a possible D gene (6 bases). Germline V gene lookup returns CDR1 SGHNT and CDR2 YYREEE (reference sequence). The CDR3 runs to 16 residues. The germline V and J ends were trimmed by 4 bases and 2 bases, with 16 bases remaining between them. CDR3 sequence (DNA): TGTGCCAGCAGCACGGTAGTAGGGGGTGGCAATCAGCCCCAGCATTTT. Its translation is CASSTVVGGGNQPQHF.

The J gene is TRBJ2-3, the V gene TRBV5-4; 7 bases are shared with TRBD2. This CDR3 contains 16 residues. V trimming: 4 bases; J trimming: 3 bases; junction bases outside the gene matches: 11. Germline CDR1 and CDR2: SGHNT and YYREEE (reference sequence). CDR3 sequence: CASSDPRGKKTDTQYF. In DNA, the CDR3 is TGTGCCAGCAGCGACCCGCGGGGGAAAAAAACAGATACGCAGTATTTT. Full variable domain (rest looked up from reference TRBV5-4 and TRBJ2-3): ETGVTQSPTHLIKTRGQQVTLRCSSQSGHNTVSWYQQALGQGPQFIFQYYREEENGRGNFPPRFSGLQFPNYSSELNVNALELDDSALYLCASSDPRGKKTDTQYFGPGTRLTVL.

The chain carries TRBV5-1 and TRBJ2-3; D is possibly TRBD2 (7 bases). CDR1 and CDR2 from the germline V gene are SGHRS and YFSETQ. CDR3 length: 14 amino acids. Deletions cut 5 bases from V and 4 bases from J, with 14 bases between. The CDR3 sequence: CASREGGPSDTQYF. The CDR3 DNA follows: TGCGCCAGCAGGGAGGGGGGGCCGTCAGATACGCAGTATTTT.

The CDR3 DNA follows: TGCGCCAGCAGCTCACAGGGGATGGGCACTGAAGCTTTCTTT. It encodes CASSSQGMGTEAFF. V is TRBV5-1 and J is TRBJ1-1; TRBD1 agrees at 7 bases. Germline lookup yields CDR1 SGHRS and CDR2 YFSETQ. Germline trimming cut 3 bases from V and 4 bases from J; bases unmatched to any gene: 6. The CDR3 is made up of 14 amino acids.

This chain links TRBV28 with TRBJ2-2; possible D gene TRBD2, 5 bases. The germline V gene encodes CDR1 MDHEN and CDR2 SYDVKM. The CDR3 spans 13 residues. Trimming shortened V by 6 bases and J by 5 bases, and 10 bases separated the two germline ends. CDR3 amino acids: CASSEGLTGELFF. The CDR3 DNA is TGTGCCAGCAGCGAGGGTTTGACCGGGGAGCTGTTTTTT. The whole variable domain, remainder taken from reference TRBV28 and TRBJ2-2, is DVKVTQSSRYLVKRTGEKVFLECVQDMDHENMFWYRQDPGLGLRLIYFSYDVKMKEKGDIPEGYSVSREKKERFSLILESASTNQTSMYLCASSEGLTGELFFGEGSRLTVL.

This chain links TRBV7-2 with TRBJ2-3; 12 bases line up with TRBD2. Germline values: CDR1 SGHTA, CDR2 FQGNSA. Losses at the gene ends were 5 bases for V and 0 bases for J; bases not matched to a gene: 6. The CDR3 consists of 17 residues. CDR3 bases: TGTGCCAGCAGCCCTCGGACTAGCGGGGTCAGCACAGATACGCAGTATTTT. It encodes CASSPRTSGVSTDTQYF.

The chain has TRBV4-1 and TRBJ2-5; D might be TRBD2 (6 bases). V was pared by 0 bases and J by 5 bases, with 13 bases between. The CDR3 is made up of 15 amino acids. CDR1 and CDR2 (germline): MGHRA, YSYEKL. CDR3 in DNA: TGCGCCAGCAGCCAAGATAATGGGGGGTGGGAGACCCAGTACTTC. It encodes CASSQDNGGWETQYF.

This rearrangement joins TRBV28 to TRBJ2-1; 16 bases line up with TRBD2. After removal of 5 bases from V and 4 bases from J, the junction contained 2 bases not matched to a gene. The germline V gene encodes CDR1 MDHEN and CDR2 SYDVKM. This CDR3 has 16 amino acids. In nucleotides, the CDR3 is TGTGCCAGCAGTGGGACTAGCGGGGGGGTGTACAATGAGCAGTTCTTC. Amino acid sequence: CASSGTSGGVYNEQFF. The entire variable domain, with the rest obtained from reference TRBV28 and TRBJ2-1, is as follows: DVKVTQSSRYLVKRTGEKVFLECVQDMDHENMFWYRQDPGLGLRLIYFSYDVKMKEKGDIPEGYSVSREKKERFSLILESASTNQTSMYLCASSGTSGGVYNEQFFGPGTRLTVL.

This clone was seen a single time. This sequence joins TRBV7-2 and TRBJ1-1; D is possibly TRBD1 (5 bases). This CDR3 region has 13 residues. The V gene's germline CDR1 is SGHTA and CDR2 FQGNSA. Trimming cost V 1 base and J 6 bases, with 9 bases left between them. The CDR3 DNA reads TGTGCCAGCAGCTTAGACAGGCTCTCTGAAGCTTTCTTT. Its translation is CASSLDRLSEAFF.

Here the CDR3 reads CASRSGLRGSFF. The CDR3 DNA reads as TGTGCCAGCAGATCGGGACTCCGTGGGTCGTTCTTC. V gene TRBV28 combines with J gene TRBJ2-1; TRBD2 might be the D (6 bases). The CDR3 runs to 12 residues. Trimming left V 6 bases short and J 15 bases short, with 18 bases between. Per germline, CDR1 MDHEN and CDR2 SYDVKM.

The chain employs TRBV5-1 and TRBJ1-1, with a possible D match to TRBD1 (5 bases). This CDR3 is 14 amino acids long. The germline V and J ends were trimmed by 4 bases and 4 bases, with 14 bases remaining between them. The germline gives CDR1 SGHRS, CDR2 YFSETQ. CDR3 nucleotides: TGCGCCAGCAGCGAAGGGGCAGCCATCACTGAAGCTTTCTTT. It is translated as CASSEGAAITEAFF.

This clone appeared a few times. The J gene is TRBJ2-2, the V gene TRBV19, with 8 bases identical to TRBD1. The length of the CDR3 is 15 residues. V shed 6 bases and J 6 bases; nucleotides not matched to a gene: 9. CDR1 LNHDA and CDR2 SQIVND come from the germline V gene (reference sequence). The DNA for the CDR3 is TGTGCCAGTAGCCCTACTCAGGGGGCCGCCGGGGAGCTGTTTTTT. It codes for CASSPTQGAAGELFF. Looking up the rest from reference TRBV19 and TRBJ2-2 gives the full variable domain: DGGITQSPKYLFRKEGQNVTLSCEQNLNHDAMYWYRQDPGQGLRLIYYSQIVNDFQKGDIAEGYSVSREKKESFPLTVTSAQKNPTAFYLCASSPTQGAAGELFFGEGSRLTVL.

The chain has TRBV3-1 (or the pseudogene TRBV3-2) and TRBJ1-3, with 7 bases matching TRBD1. CDR1 is LGHDT, CDR2 YNNKEL, per germline (reference sequence). The CDR3 has 18 amino acids. The V gene end was trimmed by 0 bases and the J gene end by 2 bases; junction bases not matched to a gene: 10. The DNA for the CDR3 is TGTGCCAGCAGCCAAGATTTCGGAGAGGGACAGACTGGAAACACCATATATTTT. It codes for CASSQDFGEGQTGNTIYF.

The gene calls are TRBV30 and TRBJ2-1, with 8 bases aligning to TRBD2. Germline V gives CDR1 GTSNPN, CDR2 SVGIG (reference sequence). CDR3 length equals 15 residues. V gave up 0 bases and J gave up 5 bases; unmatched junction bases: 6. Here the CDR3 reads CAWSVQRGRDNEQFF. The DNA of the CDR3 is TGTGCCTGGAGTGTACAGCGGGGGAGAGACAATGAGCAGTTCTTC.

CDR3 coding DNA: TGTGCCAGCAGCTATGAGGGGGACAGAGCCTACGAGCAGTACTTC. This sequence encodes CASSYEGDRAYEQYF. This rearrangement joins TRBV7-9 to TRBJ2-7; 7 bases agree with TRBD1. V trimming: 4 bases; J trimming: 2 bases; junction bases outside the gene matches: 8. The CDR3 totals 15 residues. Looked up from germline, CDR1 is SEHNR and CDR2 is FQNEAQ (reference sequence). The whole variable domain, filled in from reference TRBV7-9 and TRBJ2-7, reads DTGVSQNPRHKITKRGQNVTFRCDPISEHNRLYWYRQTLGQGPEFLTYFQNEAQLEKSRLLSDRFSAERPKGSFSTLEIQRTEQGDSAMYLCASSYEGDRAYEQYFGPGTRLTVT.

J is TRBJ1-2 and V is TRBV6-6; 7 nucleotides line up with TRBD1. Germline V CDR1 and CDR2: MNHNY, SVGAGI (reference sequence). Trimming took 2 bases from V and 4 from J; bases not matched to a gene: 4. The CDR3 totals 14 residues. Written as DNA, the CDR3 is TGTGCCAGCAGTTACAACCGGGACAGCTATGGCTACACCTTC. It specifies CASSYNRDSYGYTF.

The rearrangement joins TRBV12-3 or TRBV12-4 to TRBJ1-3; 7 positions agree with TRBD1. The junction had 3 bases not matched to a gene; V was cut back by 1 base and J by 9 bases. The CDR3 spans 13 residues. CDR3 region: CASSLGQGVTIYF. In DNA form, the CDR3 reads TGTGCCAGCAGTTTAGGACAGGGCGTCACCATATATTTT.

The CDR3 spells CASSEDRGKLFF. The CDR3 DNA sequence: TGTGCCAGCAGCGAAGACAGGGGGAAACTGTTTTTT. This chain links TRBV6-6 with TRBJ2-2; TRBD1 matches at 9 bases. This CDR3 has 12 amino acids. V trimming: 6 bases; J trimming: 14 bases; junction bases outside the gene matches: 7. CDR1 is MNHNY, CDR2 SVGAGI, per germline (reference sequence).

This clone was counted only a few times. The chain carries TRBV30 and TRBJ1-6; 7 bases agree with TRBD1. The CDR3 totals 15 residues. Germline-derived CDR1 and CDR2 are GTSNPN and SVGIG (reference sequence). Trimming took 0 bases from V and 6 from J; bases not matched to a gene: 5. The CDR3 here is CAWSVLGQANSPLHF. The CDR3, as DNA: TGTGCCTGGAGTGTACTCGGACAGGCTAATTCACCCCTCCACTTT.